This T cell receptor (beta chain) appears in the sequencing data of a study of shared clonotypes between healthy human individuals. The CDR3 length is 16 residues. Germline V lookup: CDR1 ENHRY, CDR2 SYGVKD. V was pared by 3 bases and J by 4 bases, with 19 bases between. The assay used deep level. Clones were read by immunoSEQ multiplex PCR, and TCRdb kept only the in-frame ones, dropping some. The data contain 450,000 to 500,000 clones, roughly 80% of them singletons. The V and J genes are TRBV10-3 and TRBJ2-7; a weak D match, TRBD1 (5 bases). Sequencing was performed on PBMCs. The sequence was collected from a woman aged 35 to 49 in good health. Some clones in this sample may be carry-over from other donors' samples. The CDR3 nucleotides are TGTGCCATCAGTGAATTACGACAGCGCCTAGGGTACGAGCAGTACTTC. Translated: CAISELRQRLGYEQYF.